This T cell receptor (beta chain) was captured in a study of tumor-infiltrating lymphocytes in primary liver carcinoma (dated by TCRdb to about 2017). In the study overall: Between November 2015 and March 2016, about five patients in China with histopathologically diagnosed primary liver carcinoma had their tumors surgically resected. Of the five patients (three men and two women, aged 30 to 69 years), four had hepatocellular carcinoma and one had combined HCC and intrahepatic cholangiocarcinoma. Tumors of the five patients were stage T1-T3 N0M0 with maximum diameters of roughly 4.2 to 11 cm. Roughly 3.5 to 8 million productive TCRbeta reads were obtained per sample, and no significant difference in read depth was found between tissue types. TCRbeta repertoire sequencing, expression microarrays and whole-exome sequencing were combined in the study across five regions of each liver tumor, with adjacent normal tissue and blood also included. A total of 35 or so specimens from 5 patients, comprising 25 or so tumor regions, 5 adjacent noncancerous liver tissues and 5 peripheral blood samples, were covered by TCRbeta repertoire sequencing. Reproducibility between technical replicate repertoires was high, with correlation coefficients above 0.95 and mean shared-clone rates about 0.91.

Study-wide conclusions, independent of this receptor: With just four or five patients in the study, the authors point out that the findings should be validated in a larger study. Comparison of CD4+ and CD8+ T cell repertoires was precluded by the use of bulk unsorted samples. Because only the TCR beta chain was sequenced and unpaired alpha chains were not captured, true repertoire diversity is likely underestimated. Consistent with antigen-driven expansion, pairs of tumor regions showed higher repertoire overlap (mean around 36%) than either tumor-adjacent pairs (around 17%) or tumor-blood pairs (around 15%). A significantly larger repertoire fraction was made up by the top 250 clones in tumors than in blood (p = 0.039).

As concerns this clonotype: The antigen this receptor binds is unknown. It may be a read error: a sequence one base away is much more abundant.

Measured from the cysteine to the phenylalanine, the CDR3 is 16 residues long. CDR3 DNA only is kept here, 48 bases in frame from base 1. V and J are trimmed by 1 base and 8 bases, and the gene matches miss 8 bases of the junction. TRIzol reagent was used to extract blood RNA from unsorted whole blood, while the DNeasy Blood & Tissue kit provided the germline DNA. At the time of sampling, the patients had chronic HBV infection and had not received any treatment. Before surgery, about 4 milliliters of peripheral blood were drawn into K2EDTA tubes. A constant-region primer and ProtoScript II reverse transcriptase were used to reverse-transcribe TCRbeta-specific cDNA from roughly 480 ng total RNA. TCRbeta libraries were built with three nested multiplex PCR rounds, a slightly modified ARM-PCR procedure. Multiplex TRBV1-TRBV30 forward primers and a Cbeta reverse primer were used in the first two PCR rounds, each of which was run for roughly 10 cycles. A final 25-cycle PCR with Deep VentR polymerase added sample barcodes and Illumina adapters. Amplicons of 200-500 bp were gel-purified with a QIAquick gel extraction kit before sequencing. An Illumina HiSeq 2500 was used to sequence the TCRbeta amplicons, generating 250-bp paired-end reads. As for the original processing: Reads were quality-trimmed with Trimmomatic v0.33, and paired reads were merged with FLASH v1.2.11 to recover full CDR3 sequences. V, D and J germline segments were assigned to the rearranged TCRbeta sequences using MiGEC v1.2.1b. Clonotype statistics and Shannon-Wiener diversity indices were computed with VDJtools v1.0.0. To cut down on sampling bias, every analysis after diversity analysis relied on just the 250 most abundant clonotypes from each sample. In TCRdb, the public reads were trimmed at Q25 with fastp and aligned with MiXCR, with productive beta chains retained. Every entry covers one CDR3 protein and lists the most common genes and DNA from its rows. TCRdb, rather than the study authors, made the V and J calls. The sample yields a few hundred thousand distinct CDR3 sequences; approximately 58% were counted once. Over 15% of the sample lies in the top ten.

In this chain, TRBV12-3 or TRBV12-4 is recombined with TRBJ2-1, with 10 junctional bases fitting TRBD2. The clonotype originates from a woman in her twenties or thirties with primary liver carcinoma and hepatitis B virus infection. The sample consisted of peripheral blood. CDR3 loop: CASSLEAGGPHDEQFF. The DNA reads TGTGCCAGCAGTTTAGAAGCGGGAGGGCCACACGATGAGCAGTTCTTC.